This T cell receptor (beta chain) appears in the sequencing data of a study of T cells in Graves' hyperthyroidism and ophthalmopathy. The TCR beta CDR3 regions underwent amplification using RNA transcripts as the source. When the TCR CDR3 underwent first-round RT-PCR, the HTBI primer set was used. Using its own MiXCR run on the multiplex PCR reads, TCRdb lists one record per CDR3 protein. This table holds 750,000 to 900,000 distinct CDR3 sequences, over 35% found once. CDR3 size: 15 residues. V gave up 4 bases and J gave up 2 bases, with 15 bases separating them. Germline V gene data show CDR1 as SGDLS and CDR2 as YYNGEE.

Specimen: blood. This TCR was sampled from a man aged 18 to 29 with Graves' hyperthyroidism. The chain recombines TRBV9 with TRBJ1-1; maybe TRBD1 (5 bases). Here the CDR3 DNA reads TGTGCCAGCAGCCAAGGGGCCGGCCTAAACACTGAAGCTTTCTTT. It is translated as CASSQGAGLNTEAFF. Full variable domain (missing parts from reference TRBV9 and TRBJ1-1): DSGVTQTPKHLITATGQRVTLRCSPRSGDLSVYWYQQSLDQGLQFLIQYYNGEERAKGNILERFSAQQFPDLHSELNLSSLELGDSALYFCASSQGAGLNTEAFFGQGTRLTVV.